The TCR beta chain described here comes from a study of Ad26.COV2.S vaccination and SARS-CoV-2 variants. Study-wide context: Administration of Ad26.COV2.S was intramuscular, either once or twice 56 days apart.

Findings and limits, study-wide: Considerable breadth of spike-specific CD8+ and CD4+ T cell responses has reportedly been documented following vaccination.

There are 13 residues in the CDR3. Germline V gene sequence: CDR1 GTSNPN, CDR2 SVGIG (reference sequence). A word on this clone: Its antigen is not known. Germline is not matched at one junction end, which may reflect a read error.

Repertoires were generated with immunoSEQ multiplex PCR, while TCRdb's copy carries only in-frame clones and drops some. The sample records about 680,000 clones, roughly 90% being singletons. The treatment was: roughly 19 received Ad26.COV2.S at low or high dose, single or two shots; 5 received placebo; per-sample allocation not given. Samples analyzed were those drawn on day 63 after the first vaccine or placebo injection. The shot given was an Ad26 vector that makes Wuhan-strain SARS-CoV-2 spike. The sample consisted of peripheral blood, taken in a trial of Ad26.COV2.S vaccine versus placebo. This clonotype was sampled from a person aged 18-60 years who received the Ad26.COV2.S COVID-19 vaccine or a placebo. V and J are TRBV30 and TRBJ2-7; the match to TRBD1 covers 8 bases. The chain's CDR3 is CAWSRGQGAVLSF. The CDR3 DNA sequence: TGTGCCTGGAGCCGGGGGCAGGGGGCCGTTCTTAGCTTC.